This T cell receptor (beta chain) appears in the sequencing data of a study of technical replicates of blood from a handful of donors. Trimming removed 4 bases from V and 6 bases from J, with 19 bases in between. The CDR3 is made up of 15 amino acids. Per the germline V gene, CDR1 is SGDLS and CDR2 is YYNGEE. The table came from immunoSEQ multiplex PCR; TCRdb's copy has only in-frame clones and leaves some out. Among around 86,000 clones listed, 96% were seen once. The chain uses TRBV9 and TRBJ1-1; D possibly corresponds to TRBD1 (5 bases). This sequence originates from a human donor in good health. The sample taken for sequencing was T cells isolated from PBMCs. The CDR3 DNA reads TGTGCCAGCAGCCCGCCCGGGGGGATGCACGCTGAAGCTTTCTTT. Its translation is CASSPPGGMHAEAFF.